This T cell receptor beta chain is from a study of post-analysis software for immune sequencing data. Overall study: There were relapsing-remitting, secondary progressive and progressive-relapsing multiple sclerosis among the disease courses included.

The library was made from cDNA and included unique molecular identifiers. Between about 0.85 and 10 million T cells gave rise to 500,000 to 600,000 cDNA molecules. In TCRdb, the PCR reads were re-called with MiXCR into one record per CDR3 protein. The top ten hold approximately 5.4% of the sample, which has about 540,000 distinct CDR3 sequences, approximately 34% seen once. The CDR3 contains 14 residues. Germline V gene lookup returns CDR1 SGHTA and CDR2 FQGNSA. The V and J ends lost 5 bases and 9 bases, in that order; junction bases with no gene match: 12. General study findings and limits: Patients carried several TRBV segments more frequently than controls did, and TRBV5-6, TRBV5-1 and TRBV20-1 were among them. Under the F measure, samples that were prepared in one batch clustered strongly together.

About this clonotype itself: The antigen remains undetermined.

What was sequenced was blood. The genes are TRBV7-2 and TRBJ2-5, with 7 bases lining up with TRBD2. The clonotype comes from a girl aged 2-17 years with multiple sclerosis. CDR3 coding DNA: TGTGCCAGCAGCCGGGGGACTACCTCGGGGGCCCAGTACTTC. Translation: CASSRGTTSGAQYF.